Listed below are T cell receptor beta chains from one sample, sequenced in a study of shared clonotypes between healthy human individuals. The protocol was immunoSEQ multiplex PCR, while the TCRdb copy is restricted to in-frame clones and leaves out a portion. The sample lists roughly 760,000 clones; 74% were seen once. The sample consisted of memory CD4+ T cells sorted from blood. These receptors originate from a woman in her 30s in good health. Each CDR3 is given with its conserved first and last residue. The D gene is left open where the match is weak. Clone size is not always given. Where it is, it says once, few, many or a class for expanded clones.

CDR3 protein	CDR3 DNA	J gene	D gene	V gene	clone size
CASSRTGRTYEQYF	TGCGCCAGCAGCAGGACAGGGAGAACCTACGAGCAGTACTTC	TRBJ2-7	TRBD1	TRBV5-1	-
CASSEFGSEQYF	TGCGCCAGCAGTGAGTTCGGGTCCGAGCAGTACTTC	TRBJ2-7	-	TRBV10-1	-
CASSEPFPPYEQYF	TGCGCCAGCAGTGAGCCCTTTCCCCCCTACGAGCAGTACTTC	TRBJ2-7	-	TRBV10-1	-
CASSVGAAGGNTIYF	TGTGCCAGCAGCGTAGGTGCTGCCGGGGGAAACACCATATATTTT	TRBJ1-3	-	TRBV9	-
CAISLLGSKPQHF	TGTGCCATCAGCTTATTGGGATCGAAGCCCCAGCATTTT	TRBJ1-5	-	TRBV7-3	-
CSVDQGGSTEAFF	TGCAGCGTTGATCAAGGGGGAAGCACTGAAGCTTTCTTT	TRBJ1-1	-	TRBV29-1	-
CASSFQTGTQSYNEQFF	TGTGCCAGCAGCTTCCAAACCGGGACCCAGTCCTACAATGAGCAGTTCTTC	TRBJ2-1	-	TRBV7-8	-
CASSSSGISGVEQFF	TGTGCCAGCAGCTCATCCGGGATTAGCGGGGTGGAGCAGTTCTTC	TRBJ2-1	TRBD2	TRBV11-2	-
CASSLVVGGRYSSYNEQFF	TGCGCCAGCAGCTTGGTAGTGGGCGGGAGGTACAGCTCCTACAATGAGCAGTTCTTC	TRBJ2-1	TRBD2	TRBV5-1	-
CASSFSSGSPYEQYF	TGTGCCAGCAGTTTTTCTAGCGGGAGTCCCTACGAGCAGTACTTC	TRBJ2-7	TRBD2	TRBV28	-
CASTPPYEQYF	TGCGCCAGCACTCCTCCCTACGAGCAGTACTTC	TRBJ2-7	-	TRBV10-2	few
CASSPLTSGRAYEQYF	TGCGCCAGCAGCCCCCTTACTAGCGGGAGGGCCTACGAGCAGTACTTC	TRBJ2-7	TRBD2	TRBV5-1	-
CASSLVAGLSYNEQFF	TGCGCCAGCAGCTTGGTGGCGGGACTATCCTACAATGAGCAGTTCTTC	TRBJ2-1	TRBD2	TRBV5-1	once
CASARGPAGNTIYF	TGTGCCAGCGCCAGGGGGCCTGCTGGAAACACCATATATTTT	TRBJ1-3	TRBD1	TRBV7-2	-
CASSPTPFYEQYF	TGTGCCAGCAGTCCGACCCCGTTTTACGAGCAGTACTTC	TRBJ2-7	-	TRBV7-3	-
CASSVGNSLGQYF	TGTGCCAGCAGTGTTGGGAACTCGTTGGGACAGTACTTC	TRBJ2-7	-	TRBV28	-
CASASGRVYNEQFF	TGTGCCAGCGCTAGCGGGAGGGTGTACAATGAGCAGTTCTTC	TRBJ2-1	TRBD2	TRBV27	-
CASSLRASGRLRETQYF	TGTGCCAGCAGCTTAAGGGCTAGCGGGCGGTTGCGAGAGACCCAGTACTTC	TRBJ2-5	TRBD2	TRBV7-9	-
CASSLGTGGPYEQYF	TGTGCCAGCAGCTTAGGTACAGGGGGGCCTTACGAGCAGTACTTC	TRBJ2-7	TRBD1	TRBV11-2	-
CASNVQGYQPQHF	TGTGCCAGCAATGTCCAGGGCTATCAGCCCCAGCATTTT	TRBJ1-5	-	TRBV2	-
CASRGSSYEQYF	TGTGCCAGCAGGGGTAGCTCCTACGAGCAGTACTTC	TRBJ2-7	-	TRBV25-1	many
CASSLGLAGAGETQYF	TGTGCCAGCAGCTTAGGGCTAGCGGGAGCTGGGGAGACCCAGTACTTC	TRBJ2-5	TRBD2	TRBV7-3	-
CASSRGGTGAGYEQFF	TGTGCCAGCAGCCGCGGGGGGACGGGAGCGGGGTATGAGCAGTTCTTC	TRBJ2-1	TRBD2	TRBV5-4	-
CASRGSSYNEQFF	TGTGCCAGCAGGGGCAGCTCCTACAATGAGCAGTTCTTC	TRBJ2-1	-	TRBV19	-
CASSLAPGLAGVNEQFF	TGTGCCAGCAGCTTAGCTCCGGGGCTAGCGGGAGTGAATGAGCAGTTCTTC	TRBJ2-1	TRBD2	TRBV11-2	-
CASSLGFGENYGYTF	TGCGCCAGCAGCTTGGGTTTTGGCGAGAACTATGGCTACACCTTC	TRBJ1-2	-	TRBV5-1	once
CASSVTGRTEAFF	TGTGCCAGCAGCGTCACAGGGCGCACTGAAGCTTTCTTT	TRBJ1-1	-	TRBV9	-
CASSETASGTYNEQFF	TGTGCCAGCAGCGAGACCGCCTCCGGGACCTACAATGAGCAGTTCTTC	TRBJ2-1	-	TRBV9	-
CASRGGAGRGYTF	TGTGCCAGCAGGGGGGGAGCAGGTCGTGGCTACACCTTC	TRBJ1-2	-	TRBV28	-
CAISGTSDNEQFF	TGTGCCATCAGTGGGACTAGCGACAATGAGCAGTTCTTC	TRBJ2-1	TRBD2	TRBV10-3	-
CASSPGLAGGDTQYF	TGTGCCAGCAGCCCCGGATTAGCGGGGGGAGATACGCAGTATTTT	TRBJ2-3	TRBD2	TRBV9	-
CASRRGREGRLEQYF	TGTGCCAGCAGGAGGGGGCGGGAGGGGAGGCTCGAGCAGTACTTC	TRBJ2-7	TRBD2	TRBV6-5	-